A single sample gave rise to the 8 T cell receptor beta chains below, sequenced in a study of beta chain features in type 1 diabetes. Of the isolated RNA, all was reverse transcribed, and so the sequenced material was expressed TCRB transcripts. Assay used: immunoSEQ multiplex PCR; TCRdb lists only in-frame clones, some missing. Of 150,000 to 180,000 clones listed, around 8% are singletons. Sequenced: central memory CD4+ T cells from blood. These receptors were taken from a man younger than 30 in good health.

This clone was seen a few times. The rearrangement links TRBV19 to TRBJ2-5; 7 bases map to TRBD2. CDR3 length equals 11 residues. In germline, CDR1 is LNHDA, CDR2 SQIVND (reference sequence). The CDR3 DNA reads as TGTGCTACCGGGGGGCAAGAGACCCAGTACTTC. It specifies CATGGQETQYF.

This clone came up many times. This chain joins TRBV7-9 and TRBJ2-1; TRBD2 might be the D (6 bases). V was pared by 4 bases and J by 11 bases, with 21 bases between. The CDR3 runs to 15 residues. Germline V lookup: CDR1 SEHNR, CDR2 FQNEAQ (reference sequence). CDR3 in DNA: TGTGCCAGCAGCTCGCGGGTAGCGGAAGTCTTTAAGCAGTTCTTC. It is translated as CASSSRVAEVFKQFF.

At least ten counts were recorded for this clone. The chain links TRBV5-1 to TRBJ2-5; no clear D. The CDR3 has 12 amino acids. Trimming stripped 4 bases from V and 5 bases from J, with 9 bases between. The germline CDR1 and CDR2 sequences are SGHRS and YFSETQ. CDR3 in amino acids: CASSGSRETQYF. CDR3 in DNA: TGCGCCAGCAGCGGCTCCAGGGAGACCCAGTACTTC.

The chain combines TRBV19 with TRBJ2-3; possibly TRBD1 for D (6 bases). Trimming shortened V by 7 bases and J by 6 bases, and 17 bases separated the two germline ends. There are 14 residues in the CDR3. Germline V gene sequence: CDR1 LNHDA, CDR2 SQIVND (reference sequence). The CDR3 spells CASNTGPESDTQYF. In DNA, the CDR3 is TGTGCCAGTAATACAGGGCCCGAATCCGATACGCAGTATTTT.

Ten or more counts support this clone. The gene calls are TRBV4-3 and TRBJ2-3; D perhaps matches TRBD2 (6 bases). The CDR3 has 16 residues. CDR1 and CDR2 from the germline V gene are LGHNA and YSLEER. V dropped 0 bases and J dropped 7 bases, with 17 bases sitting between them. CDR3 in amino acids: CASSQDALSGRHTQYF. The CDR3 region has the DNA TGCGCCAGCAGCCAAGATGCTTTGTCAGGGAGGCATACGCAGTATTTT.

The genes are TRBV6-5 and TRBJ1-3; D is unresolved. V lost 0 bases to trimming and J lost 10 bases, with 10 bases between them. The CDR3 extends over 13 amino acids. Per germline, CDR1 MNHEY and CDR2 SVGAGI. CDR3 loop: CASSYSTQGTIYF. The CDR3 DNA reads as TGTGCCAGCAGTTACTCGACACAAGGAACCATATATTTT.

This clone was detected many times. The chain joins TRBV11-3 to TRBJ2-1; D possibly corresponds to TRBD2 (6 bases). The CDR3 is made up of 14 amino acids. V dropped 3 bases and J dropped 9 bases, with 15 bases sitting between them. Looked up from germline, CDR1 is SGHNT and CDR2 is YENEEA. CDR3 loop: CASSFTGVGGEQFF. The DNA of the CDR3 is TGTGCCAGCAGCTTTACGGGAGTGGGGGGTGAGCAGTTCTTC.

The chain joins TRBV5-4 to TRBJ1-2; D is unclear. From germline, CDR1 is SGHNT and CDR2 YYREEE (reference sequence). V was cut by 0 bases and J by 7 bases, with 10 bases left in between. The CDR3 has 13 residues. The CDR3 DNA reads TGTGCCAGCAGCTTGGTCGGTAGTGGTGGCTACACCTTC. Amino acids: CASSLVGSGGYTF. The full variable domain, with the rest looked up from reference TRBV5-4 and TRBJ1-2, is ETGVTQSPTHLIKTRGQQVTLRCSSQSGHNTVSWYQQALGQGPQFIFQYYREEENGRGNFPPRFSGLQFPNYSSELNVNALELDDSALYLCASSLVGSGGYTFGSGTRLTVV.